Presented here are 20 T cell receptor beta chains from one specimen sequenced in a study of tumor-infiltrating lymphocytes in localized non-small cell lung cancer. Profiled with immunoSEQ multiplex PCR; TCRdb holds only in-frame clones, not every one. The table shows over 9,500 clones, with 66% occurring only once. Sequenced: lung tumor tissue. The receptors were sampled from a human donor with non-small cell lung cancer.

This clone came up a few times. V and J are TRBV7-9 and TRBJ2-1, with D tentatively TRBD1 or TRBD2 (5 bases each). The CDR3 is 16 residues long. CDR1 and CDR2 from the germline V gene are SEHNR and FQNEAQ (reference sequence). V was trimmed by 5 bases and J by 5 bases, leaving 19 bases between them. CDR3: CASSTIRGHGNNEQFF. The CDR3 nucleotides read TGTGCCAGCAGCACAATCCGGGGCCACGGGAACAATGAGCAGTTCTTC.

The V gene is TRBV5-1, the J gene TRBJ2-1, with D possibly matching TRBD2 (5 bases). This CDR3 region has 14 residues. The germline gives CDR1 SGHRS, CDR2 YFSETQ. The V end lost 4 bases, the J end lost 6 bases, and 14 bases lay between the germline ends. CDR3 residues: CASSRLTRANEQFF. In DNA, the CDR3 is TGCGCCAGCAGCCGCCTCACTAGGGCCAATGAGCAGTTCTTC.

The chain has TRBV4-1 and TRBJ1-5; the match to TRBD1 covers 8 bases. With V trimmed by 4 bases and J by 7 bases, 3 bases remained unmatched. Germline CDR1 is MGHRA and CDR2 is YSYEKL. This CDR3 spans 13 amino acids. In DNA, the CDR3 is TGCGCCAGCAGCCGACAGGGGAACCAGCCCCAGCATTTT. Protein sequence: CASSRQGNQPQHF.

The count of this clone is one. The rearrangement uses TRBV5-4 and TRBJ2-1; D not resolved. Germline loops: CDR1 SGHNT, CDR2 YYREEE (reference sequence). V shed 5 bases and J shed 6 bases, with 9 bases lying between them. This CDR3 is 12 amino acids long. CDR3 in amino acids: CASRTLGNEQFF. CDR3 nucleotide sequence: TGTGCCAGCAGAACCCTTGGCAATGAGCAGTTCTTC.

This clone was detected a few times. The V gene is TRBV7-2, the J gene TRBJ2-3; D unresolved. The CDR3 is made up of 15 amino acids. The germline CDR1 and CDR2 sequences are SGHTA and FQGNSA. The V and J ends lost 5 bases and 3 bases respectively, with 15 bases between them. CDR3 in amino acids: CASSPDSLGTDTQYF. CDR3 nucleotides: TGTGCCAGCAGCCCCGACTCCCTCGGGACAGATACGCAGTATTTT.

This clone is medium-sized. This rearrangement joins TRBV5-1 to TRBJ1-1, with no clear D. V was trimmed by 0 bases and J by 0 bases, leaving 6 bases between them. Germline CDR1 SGHRS, CDR2 YFSETQ. CDR3 length: 14 residues. This CDR3 reads CASSLDWVNTEAFF. CDR3 sequence (DNA): TGCGCCAGCAGCTTGGATTGGGTGAACACTGAAGCTTTCTTT.

The chain recombines TRBV18 with TRBJ2-1; 10 bases agree with TRBD2. From germline, CDR1 is KGHSH and CDR2 LQKENI. V trimming: 2 bases; J trimming: 4 bases; junction bases outside the gene matches: 5. This CDR3 is 16 amino acids long. CDR3 bases: TGTGCCAGCTCACCAACCGGGACTAGCGCTTACAATGAGCAGTTCTTC. Protein product: CASSPTGTSAYNEQFF.

The V gene is TRBV4-1, the J gene TRBJ2-7, with D possibly called TRBD1 or TRBD2 (6 bases each). CDR3 length equals 15 residues. CDR1 MGHRA and CDR2 YSYEKL come from the germline V gene. V shed 1 base and J shed 2 bases, with 12 bases lying between them. The CDR3 nucleotides are TGCGCCAGCAGCCAAGGGCCAGGGGAGGCCTACGAGCAGTACTTC. Translated, it gives CASSQGPGEAYEQYF.

The rearrangement joins TRBV30 to TRBJ2-1; D uncertain. The V gene lost 0 bases and the J gene lost 7 bases, with 4 bases spanning the gap. CDR3 length: 11 residues. CDR1 is GTSNPN and CDR2 is SVGIG in the germline V gene (reference sequence). CDR3 sequence: CAWSVQNEQFF. The CDR3 region has the DNA TGTGCCTGGAGTGTGCAGAATGAGCAGTTCTTC. The full variable domain, completed using reference TRBV30 and TRBJ2-1, is SQTIHQWPATLVQPVGSPLSLECTVEGTSNPNLYWYRQAAGRGLQLLFYSVGIGQISSEVPQNLSASRPQDRQFILSSKKLLLSDSGFYLCAWSVQNEQFFGPGTRLTVL.

The chain has TRBV4-2 and TRBJ1-2; the D is unclear. The length of the CDR3 is 15 residues. V was cut by 1 base and J by 6 bases, with 15 bases left in between. Germline V gives CDR1 LGHNA, CDR2 YNFKEQ. The CDR3: CASSQGGNQGDGYTF. CDR3 nucleotide sequence: TGTGCCAGCAGCCAAGGAGGCAACCAAGGAGATGGCTACACCTTC.

This chain uses TRBV10-3 with TRBJ2-7, with D maybe TRBD1 (6 bases). CDR1 and CDR2 (germline): ENHRY, SYGVKD. Trimming took off 6 bases at V and 3 bases at J, with 18 bases between the two ends. This CDR3 is built from 15 residues. CDR3: CAIRDSSDRIYEQYF. The CDR3 region has the DNA TGTGCCATCAGGGACAGCTCTGACAGGATCTACGAGCAGTACTTC.

The chain uses TRBV30 and TRBJ1-3; 7 nucleotides agree with TRBD1. V lost 8 bases, J lost 1 base, and 2 bases stayed unmatched. The CDR3 loop spans 12 amino acids. The germline V gene has CDR1 GTSNPN and CDR2 SVGIG (reference sequence). The CDR3, as DNA: TGTGCCCGACAGGGATCTGGAAACACCATATATTTT. It specifies CARQGSGNTIYF.

The gene calls are TRBV18 and TRBJ2-3; no clear D. V was clipped by 2 bases and J by 9 bases, with 15 bases between them. The CDR3 is 14 residues long. Germline V CDR1 and CDR2: KGHSH, LQKENI. The CDR3 reads CASSPGTNLGTQYF. CDR3 DNA sequence: TGTGCCAGCTCACCAGGAACTAATCTCGGCACGCAGTATTTT.

In DNA form, the CDR3 reads TGCGCCAGCAGCTTGCTCCCAGGGGACACTGAAGCTTTCTTT. Translating it yields CASSLLPGDTEAFF. The V and J genes are TRBV5-1 and TRBJ1-1; tentative D call: TRBD1 (6 bases). Looked up from germline, CDR1 is SGHRS and CDR2 is YFSETQ. The V and J ends lost 1 base and 3 bases respectively, with 10 bases between them. This CDR3 has 14 amino acids.

The rearrangement joins TRBV5-4 to TRBJ2-6, with TRBD1 identical over 8 bases. V dropped 4 bases and J dropped 1; count of bases not matched to a gene: 7. From germline, CDR1 is SGHNT and CDR2 YYREEE (reference sequence). This CDR3 has 17 residues. The CDR3 DNA sequence: TGTGCCAGCAGCCCCGGACAGGGATGGTCTGGGGCCAACGTCCTGACTTTC. This sequence encodes CASSPGQGWSGANVLTF.

The J gene is TRBJ1-1, the V gene TRBV7-2; D possibly corresponds to TRBD1 (5 bases). Looked up from germline, CDR1 is SGHTA and CDR2 is FQGNSA. The CDR3 has 15 residues. V was shortened by 5 bases and J by 0 bases, with 13 bases between the two germline ends. The CDR3 loop is CASSERQIMNTEAFF. CDR3 nucleotide sequence: TGTGCCAGCAGCGAAAGACAGATCATGAACACTGAAGCTTTCTTT.

The chain uses TRBV7-2 and TRBJ1-2; D possibly corresponds to TRBD1 (6 bases). The CDR3 consists of 15 residues. Germline CDR1 SGHTA, CDR2 FQGNSA. V lost 4 bases and J 7 bases, leaving 19 bases between the germline ends. The chain's CDR3 is CASSSRRGGAGGYTF. The CDR3 region has the DNA TGTGCCAGCAGCTCACGGAGGGGGGGCGCAGGTGGCTACACCTTC.

V usage is TRBV7-2 and J usage is TRBJ1-2, with no clear D. The CDR3 is 13 residues long. From germline, CDR1 is SGHTA and CDR2 FQGNSA. Between the trimmed V and J ends, which lost 8 bases and 0 bases, there was a span of 10 bases. The DNA of the CDR3 is TGTGCCAGCGGGATGAACCCTAACTATGGCTACACCTTC. This translates into CASGMNPNYGYTF.

This chain joins TRBV29-1 and TRBJ2-7; tentatively, D is TRBD1 (6 bases). Trimming removed 5 bases from V and 0 bases from J, with 14 bases in between. Per the germline V gene, CDR1 is SQVTM and CDR2 is ANQGSEA. The CDR3 spans 14 residues. CDR3 sequence reads: CSVRDRSSSYEQYF. The CDR3 bases are TGCAGCGTTCGAGACAGGTCGAGCTCCTACGAGCAGTACTTC.

The V and J genes are TRBV7-3 and TRBJ2-5; 9 bases agree with TRBD2. The V gene end was trimmed by 5 bases and the J gene end by 4 bases; junction bases not matched to a gene: 8. Germline loops: CDR1 SGHTA, CDR2 FQGTGA. The CDR3 totals 15 residues. In DNA form, the CDR3 reads TGTGCCAGCAGCCCCGTTGGCGGGAGGGGAGAGACCCAGTACTTC. The encoded protein is CASSPVGGRGETQYF.